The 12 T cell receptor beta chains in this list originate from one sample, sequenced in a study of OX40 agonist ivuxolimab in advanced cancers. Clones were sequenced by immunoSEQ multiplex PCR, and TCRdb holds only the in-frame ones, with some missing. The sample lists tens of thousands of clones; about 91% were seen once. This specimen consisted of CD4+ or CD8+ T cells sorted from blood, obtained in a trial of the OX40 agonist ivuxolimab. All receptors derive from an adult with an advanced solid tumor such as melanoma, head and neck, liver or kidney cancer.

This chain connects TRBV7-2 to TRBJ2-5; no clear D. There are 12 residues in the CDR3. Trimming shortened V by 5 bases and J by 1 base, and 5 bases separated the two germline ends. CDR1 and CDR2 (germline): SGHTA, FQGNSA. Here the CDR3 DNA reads TGTGCCAGCAGCGCCTTCCAAGAGACCCAGTACTTC. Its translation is CASSAFQETQYF.

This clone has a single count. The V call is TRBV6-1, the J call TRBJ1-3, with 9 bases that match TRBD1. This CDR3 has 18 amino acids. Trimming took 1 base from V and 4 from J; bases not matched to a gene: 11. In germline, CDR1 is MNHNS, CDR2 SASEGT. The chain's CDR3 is CASSEEWMTGGFGNTIYF. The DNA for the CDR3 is TGTGCCAGCAGTGAAGAGTGGATGACAGGGGGTTTCGGAAACACCATATATTTT.

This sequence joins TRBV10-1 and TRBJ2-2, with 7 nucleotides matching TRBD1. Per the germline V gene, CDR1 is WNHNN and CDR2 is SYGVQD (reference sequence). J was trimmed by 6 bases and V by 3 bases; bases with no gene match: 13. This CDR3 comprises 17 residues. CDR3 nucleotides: TGCGCCAGCAGTGAAACATGGGACAGCGGAATTCCCGGGGAGCTGTTTTTT. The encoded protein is CASSETWDSGIPGELFF.

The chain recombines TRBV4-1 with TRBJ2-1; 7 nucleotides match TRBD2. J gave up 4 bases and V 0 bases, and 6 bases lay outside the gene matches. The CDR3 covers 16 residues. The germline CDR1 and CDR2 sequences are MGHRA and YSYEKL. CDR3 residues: CASSQEPAGVYNEQFF. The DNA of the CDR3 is TGCGCCAGCAGCCAAGAACCCGCGGGAGTTTACAATGAGCAGTTCTTC.

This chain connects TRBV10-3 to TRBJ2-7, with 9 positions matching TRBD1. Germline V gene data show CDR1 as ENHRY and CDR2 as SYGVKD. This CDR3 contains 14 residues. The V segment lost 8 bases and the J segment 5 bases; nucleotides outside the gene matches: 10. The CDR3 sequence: CAIGRTGEKNEQYF. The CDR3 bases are TGTGCCATCGGGCGGACAGGGGAGAAGAACGAGCAGTACTTC.

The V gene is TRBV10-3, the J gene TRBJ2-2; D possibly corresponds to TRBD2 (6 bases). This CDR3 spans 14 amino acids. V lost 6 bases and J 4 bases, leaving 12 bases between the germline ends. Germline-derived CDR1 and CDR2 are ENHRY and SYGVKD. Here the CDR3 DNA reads TGTGCCATCAGGGGGCCGCGGGGCACCGGGGAGCTGTTTTTT. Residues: CAIRGPRGTGELFF.

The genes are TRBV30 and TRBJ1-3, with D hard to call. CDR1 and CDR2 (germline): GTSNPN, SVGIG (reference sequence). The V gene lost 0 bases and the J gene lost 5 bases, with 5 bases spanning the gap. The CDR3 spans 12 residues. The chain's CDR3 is CAWSVSRNTIYF. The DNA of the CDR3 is TGTGCCTGGAGTGTCTCCAGAAACACCATATATTTT.

The CDR3 DNA is TGCAGCGTGGGGACCACCCGAGACCCCGGGGAGCTGTTTTTT. Translation: CSVGTTRDPGELFF. The genes are TRBV29-1 and TRBJ2-2; TRBD1 or TRBD2 may be the D gene (5 bases each). This CDR3 has 14 residues. CDR1 and CDR2 (germline): SQVTM, ANQGSEA. Between the trimmed V and J ends, which lost 6 bases and 6 bases, there was a span of 17 bases.

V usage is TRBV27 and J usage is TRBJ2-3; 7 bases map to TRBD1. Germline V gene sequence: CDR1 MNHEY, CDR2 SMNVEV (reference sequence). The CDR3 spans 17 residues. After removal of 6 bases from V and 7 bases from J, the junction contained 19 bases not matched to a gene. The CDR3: CASSRNPTGPPGYTQYF. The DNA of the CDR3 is TGTGCCAGCAGCCGAAATCCGACAGGGCCTCCCGGCTATACGCAGTATTTT.

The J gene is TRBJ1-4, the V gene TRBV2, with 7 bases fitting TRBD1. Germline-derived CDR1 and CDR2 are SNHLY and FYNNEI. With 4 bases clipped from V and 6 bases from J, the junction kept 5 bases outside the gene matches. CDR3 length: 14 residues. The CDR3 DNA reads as TGTGCCAGCAGTGTAAGGAGGGGGCATGAAAAACTGTTTTTT. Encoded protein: CASSVRRGHEKLFF. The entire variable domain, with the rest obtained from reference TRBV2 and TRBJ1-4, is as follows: EPEVTQTPSHQVTQMGQEVILRCVPISNHLYFYWYRQILGQKVEFLVSFYNNEISEKSEIFDDQFSVERPDGSNFTLKIRSTKLEDSAMYFCASSVRRGHEKLFFGSGTQLSVL.

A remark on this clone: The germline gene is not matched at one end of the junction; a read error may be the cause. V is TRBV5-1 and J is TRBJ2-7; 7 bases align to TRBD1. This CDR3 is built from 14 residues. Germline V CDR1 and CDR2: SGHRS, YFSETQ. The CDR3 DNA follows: TGCGCCAGCAGCTCGGGACAGACTCCCGAGGCGGTTGACTTC. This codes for CASSSGQTPEAVDF.

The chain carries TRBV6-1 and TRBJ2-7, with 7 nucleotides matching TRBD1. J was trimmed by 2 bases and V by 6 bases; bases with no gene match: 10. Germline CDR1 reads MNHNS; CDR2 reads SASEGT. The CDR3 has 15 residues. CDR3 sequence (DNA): TGTGCCAGCAGCTTTCGCGGACAGGAGGCCTACGAGCAGTACTTC. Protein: CASSFRGQEAYEQYF.